The TCR beta chain described here comes from a study of cytomegalovirus exposure and HLA in healthy donors. Germline V lookup: CDR1 WSHSY, CDR2 SAAADI. V dropped 10 bases and J dropped 3; count of bases not matched to a gene: 7. CDR3 length: 13 amino acids. Generated by immunoSEQ multiplex PCR, the TCRdb table keeps only in-frame clones and is missing some. The sample yields roughly 120,000 clones, 75% to 90% seen once. Note on this clone: Its specificity is not known.

Donors came from a validation cohort of over 100 subjects, distinct from the first 666-subject cohort. Findings of the study overall: In the 120 or so validation repertoires, about 94% of cluster scores exceeded 0, per a later analysis. As was reported, the classifier diagnosed cytomegalovirus status with high specificity and sensitivity. Some TCR beta chains (approximately 180 of them) were listed as cytomegalovirus-associated.

This chain joins TRBV10-2 and TRBJ2-7, with 9 bases matching TRBD1. Sequencing was performed on PBMCs. The TCR sequence derives from a man between 18 and 35 years old in good health and CMV-seropositive. The CDR3 DNA sequence: TGCGCCATCTCGGACAGGGGCCACTACGAGCAGTACTTC. Its protein is CAISDRGHYEQYF.